Sequencing of this TCR beta chain was carried out in a study of blood T cell repertoires in COVID-19 (dated by TCRdb to 2018 to 2021). Regarding the research as a whole: Samples covering the acute and convalescent phases of COVID-19 were provided by collaborators in the United States, Italy and Spain. HLA class I and class II types, where available, came from metadata supplied by the sample provider rather than from assay-based typing. The dataset comprised deeply sampled blood TCRbeta repertoires from subjects exposed to, actively infected with, or recovered from COVID-19. The material from the prospective study consisted of cDNA or gDNA derived from T cells, B-cell-depleted T cells, or PBMCs. A de-identified subject ID, COVID-19 status, age in years and sex were almost always included in the sample metadata. The repertoires were released in a freely available public database meant as a resource for research on the immune response to SARS-CoV-2. Samples came from the ongoing ImmuneRACE study (first 160 participants) plus 1,254 subjects from 6 global collaborators. Here is what the overall study found, with its caveats: Clinical and demographic metadata were provided uncurated, with the amount varying by source and participant.

TCRbeta CDR3 regions were amplified from genomic DNA using the immunoSEQ Assay, a bias-controlled multiplex PCR. Per the source publication's procedure: The number of nucleated cells in each sample was estimated by amplification of reference gene primers within the assay. Sequence reads were collapsed and filtered to measure the absolute abundance of every unique TCRbeta CDR3 rearrangement. Productive Simpson clonality was computed per sample as the square root of Simpson's diversity index over productive rearrangements. TCRdb limited this immuneACCESS table to in-frame rearrangements with V and J called. A share of clones is missing; checked studies link under half to unresolved V genes, and the rest is unexplained. The V and J calls and clone size were taken over from that table, and D and trimming were inferred from the DNA. Here the sample has about 160,000 clones; roughly 90% occur a single time. 4% of the sample belongs to the ten largest clones.

Enrolling through a virtual design, the prospective study's participants ranged in age from roughly 18 to 95 years and lived across around 25 United States geographic areas. To assign participants to cohorts, the prospective study relied on clinical history that participants themselves reported in a screening survey and a study questionnaire. A participant counted as exposed if, within 2 weeks of entering the study, that participant had been in contact with someone who had a PCR-confirmed or clinician-diagnosed COVID-19 case. In the prospective study, mobile phlebotomists collected whole blood, serum and a nasopharyngeal or oropharyngeal swab from each participant. Additional blood draws and questionnaires over an approximately two-month period could optionally be provided by prospective study participants. Before DNA extraction, blood samples from the prospective study were shipped at room temperature or frozen.

To note about this clone: What this receptor recognizes is not known. No much larger clone is present one base from it, and per-base qualities are unavailable.

CDR1 MNHEY and CDR2 SMNVEV were looked up in the germline V gene (reference sequence). The trim is 5 bases for V and 2 bases for J, with a gap of 19 bases between the germline ends. The CDR3, cysteine through phenylalanine, is 18 amino acids long. Only the CDR3 DNA is retained, 54 bases long and in frame from the first base. This chain joins TRBV27 to TRBJ2-6; matching of 5 bases hints at TRBD2 as the D gene. The origin of this receptor is a woman between 40 and 50 years old who had been exposed to COVID-19. The sample was PBMCs or T cells enriched from blood (not recorded which). The sequence in DNA is TGTGCCAGCAGTAATCCGGGAACCGCCAAGGCTGGGGCCAACGTCCTGACTTTC. Its protein reads: CASSNPGTAKAGANVLTF.